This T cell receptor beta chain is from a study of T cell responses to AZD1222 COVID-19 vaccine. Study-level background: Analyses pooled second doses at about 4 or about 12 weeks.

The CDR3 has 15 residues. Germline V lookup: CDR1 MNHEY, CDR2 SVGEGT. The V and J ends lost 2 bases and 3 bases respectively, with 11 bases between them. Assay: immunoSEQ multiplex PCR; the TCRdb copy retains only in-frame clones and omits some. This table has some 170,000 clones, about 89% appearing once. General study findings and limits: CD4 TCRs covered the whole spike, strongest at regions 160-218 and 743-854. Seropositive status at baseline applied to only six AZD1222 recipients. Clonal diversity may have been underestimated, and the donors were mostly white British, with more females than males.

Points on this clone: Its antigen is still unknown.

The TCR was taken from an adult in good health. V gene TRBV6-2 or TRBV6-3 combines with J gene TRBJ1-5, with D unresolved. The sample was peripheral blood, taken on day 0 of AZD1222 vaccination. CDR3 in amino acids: CASSYQSHLNQPQHF. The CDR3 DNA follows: TGTGCCAGCAGTTACCAGTCCCATCTCAATCAGCCCCAGCATTTT.